The rows below give T cell receptor beta chains drawn from one sample of a study of cytomegalovirus exposure and HLA in healthy donors. TCRdb's table, derived via immunoSEQ multiplex PCR, lists solely in-frame clones and lacks some. Altogether roughly 190,000 clones are present, around 81% being singletons, with the ten largest covering roughly a tenth. The sequencing sample was made of PBMCs. These receptors were collected from a woman aged 50 to 60 in good health and CMV-seropositive. Both conserved end residues are part of each CDR3. The order of the fields is J gene, V gene, D gene, clone size, CDR3 DNA, CDR3 protein. The D gene is left open where the match is weak. For some rows the clone size is stated as once, few or many, or as a class when expanded; others skip it.

J gene: TRBJ1-5; V gene: TRBV28; D gene: NA; clone size: NA; CDR3 DNA: TGTGCCAGCAGTTTCGACCCGGGGAATCAGCCCCAGCATTTT; CDR3 protein: CASSFDPGNQPQHF
J gene: TRBJ1-4; V gene: TRBV18; D gene: NA; clone size: once; CDR3 DNA: TGTGCCAGCTCACCATCGCGGGAAAGGGGTAATGAAAAACTGTTTTTT; CDR3 protein: CASSPSRERGNEKLFF
J gene: TRBJ1-2; V gene: TRBV9; D gene: NA; clone size: NA; CDR3 DNA: TGTGCCAGCAGCGTAGATCCGGAGGGAGGCTACACCTTC; CDR3 protein: CASSVDPEGGYTF
J gene: TRBJ1-1; V gene: TRBV6-5; D gene: NA; clone size: NA; CDR3 DNA: TGTGCCAGCAGTTACTCGACTACAGGGGAAGCTTTCTTT; CDR3 protein: CASSYSTTGEAFF
J gene: TRBJ1-1; V gene: TRBV9; D gene: NA; clone size: once; CDR3 DNA: TGTGCCAGCAGCGAGGGTGGGTTGGGGGGAGGGAACACTGAAGCTTTCTTT; CDR3 protein: CASSEGGLGGGNTEAFF
J gene: TRBJ1-4; V gene: TRBV19; D gene: NA; clone size: NA; CDR3 DNA: TGTGCCAGTAGTGTTGTAGGAGCTAATGAAAAACTGTTTTTT; CDR3 protein: CASSVVGANEKLFF
J gene: TRBJ1-5; V gene: TRBV5-1; D gene: NA; clone size: NA; CDR3 DNA: TGCGCCAGCAGCTTGGAGGGGGTGGCTCAGCCCCAGCATTTT; CDR3 protein: CASSLEGVAQPQHF
J gene: TRBJ1-1; V gene: TRBV28; D gene: NA; clone size: NA; CDR3 DNA: TGTGCCAGCACCCCGAGAGGGCGTCTGAACACTGAAGCTTTCTTT; CDR3 protein: CASTPRGRLNTEAFF
J gene: TRBJ1-6; V gene: TRBV7-2; D gene: TRBD1; clone size: NA; CDR3 DNA: TGTGCCAGCAGCTTAGCCAGGGGGCCTTCACCCCTCCACTTT; CDR3 protein: CASSLARGPSPLHF
J gene: TRBJ1-2; V gene: TRBV5-4; D gene: NA; clone size: NA; CDR3 DNA: TGTGCCAGCAGCCTAAGTACAGGAGCTAATAACTATGGCTACACCTTC; CDR3 protein: CASSLSTGANNYGYTF
J gene: TRBJ2-7; V gene: TRBV7-9; D gene: NA; clone size: NA; CDR3 DNA: TGTGCCAGCAGCACCGACTACAGGGTTTCCTACGAGCAGTACTTC; CDR3 protein: CASSTDYRVSYEQYF
J gene: TRBJ1-1; V gene: TRBV7-2; D gene: NA; clone size: NA; CDR3 DNA: TGTGCCAGCAGCTCCCGGAGGAGGGATGAAGCTTTCTTT; CDR3 protein: CASSSRRRDEAFF
J gene: TRBJ2-7; V gene: TRBV4-2; D gene: NA; clone size: NA; CDR3 DNA: TGTGCCAGCAGCCCCCGATCCCTTAGCTCCTACGAGCAGTACTTC; CDR3 protein: CASSPRSLSSYEQYF
J gene: TRBJ2-3; V gene: TRBV5-6; D gene: NA; clone size: NA; CDR3 DNA: TGTGCCAGCAGCAACACGGGGGGCCTGACAGATACGCAGTATTTT; CDR3 protein: CASSNTGGLTDTQYF
J gene: TRBJ1-6; V gene: TRBV27; D gene: NA; clone size: NA; CDR3 DNA: TGTGCCAGCAGTTCCTACGACAGGTTCCTCGGGGATTCACCCCTCCACTTT; CDR3 protein: CASSSYDRFLGDSPLHF
J gene: TRBJ1-2; V gene: TRBV5-1; D gene: TRBD1; clone size: NA; CDR3 DNA: TGCGCCAGCAGCTTTGGGGACAGTCTTGGTGGCTACACCTTC; CDR3 protein: CASSFGDSLGGYTF
J gene: TRBJ2-7; V gene: TRBV18; D gene: NA; clone size: NA; CDR3 DNA: TGTGCCAGCTCACCCACCGGGACAATCTACTCCTACGAGCAGTACTTC; CDR3 protein: CASSPTGTIYSYEQYF
J gene: TRBJ1-1; V gene: TRBV18; D gene: NA; clone size: NA; CDR3 DNA: TGTGCCAGCTCACCACACCAGGAACACCACATGAACACTGAAGCTTTCTTT; CDR3 protein: CASSPHQEHHMNTEAFF
J gene: TRBJ1-4; V gene: TRBV29-1; D gene: TRBD1; clone size: NA; CDR3 DNA: TGCAGCGCCCTGCGACAGGGGGCAGGTGAAAAACTGTTTTTT; CDR3 protein: CSALRQGAGEKLFF
J gene: TRBJ1-4; V gene: TRBV30; D gene: NA; clone size: NA; CDR3 DNA: TGTGCCTGGAGTGTACGCCGGGAAAAACTGTTTTTT; CDR3 protein: CAWSVRREKLFF
J gene: TRBJ2-2; V gene: TRBV5-8; D gene: TRBD1; clone size: NA; CDR3 DNA: TGTGCCAGCAGCTCCAACAGGGGCTTGCTCCCGCGGGAGCTGTTTTTT; CDR3 protein: CASSSNRGLLPRELFF
J gene: TRBJ1-2; V gene: TRBV30; D gene: NA; clone size: NA; CDR3 DNA: TGTGCCTGGAGCCAACAGACCGTCTATGGCTACACCTTC; CDR3 protein: CAWSQQTVYGYTF
J gene: TRBJ2-7; V gene: TRBV7-2; D gene: NA; clone size: NA; CDR3 DNA: TGTGCCAGCAGCTTAATCCCCCTGCGGGGACCCTCCTACGAGCAGTACTTC; CDR3 protein: CASSLIPLRGPSYEQYF
J gene: TRBJ2-7; V gene: TRBV6-5; D gene: TRBD2; clone size: NA; CDR3 DNA: TGTGCCAGCAGTGGGGGGGTTTCTTCCTACGAGCAGTACTTC; CDR3 protein: CASSGGVSSYEQYF
J gene: TRBJ1-6; V gene: TRBV7-2; D gene: NA; clone size: NA; CDR3 DNA: TGTGCCAGCAGCCGGTCGGGGCAGGGGTCGAATTCACCCCTCCACTTT; CDR3 protein: CASSRSGQGSNSPLHF
J gene: TRBJ1-2; V gene: TRBV7-6; D gene: NA; clone size: NA; CDR3 DNA: TGTGCCAGCAGCTTGACGACAGGCTATGGCTACACCTTC; CDR3 protein: CASSLTTGYGYTF
J gene: TRBJ1-2; V gene: TRBV6-5; D gene: NA; clone size: few; CDR3 DNA: TGTGCCAGCAGCCGGACTCTCGGCTATGGCTACACCTTC; CDR3 protein: CASSRTLGYGYTF
J gene: TRBJ2-3; V gene: TRBV6-4; D gene: NA; clone size: NA; CDR3 DNA: TGTGCCAGCAGTCGGGGGAGCACAGATACGCAGTATTTT; CDR3 protein: CASSRGSTDTQYF
J gene: TRBJ2-1; V gene: TRBV5-1; D gene: TRBD2; clone size: NA; CDR3 DNA: TGCGCCAGCAGCGTTAGCGGGGGAGACAATGAGCAGTTCTTC; CDR3 protein: CASSVSGGDNEQFF
J gene: TRBJ2-3; V gene: TRBV18; D gene: NA; clone size: NA; CDR3 DNA: TGTGCCAGCTCACTTCGACAGACCTATAGCACAGATACGCAGTATTTT; CDR3 protein: CASSLRQTYSTDTQYF
J gene: TRBJ2-3; V gene: TRBV10-3; D gene: TRBD1; clone size: NA; CDR3 DNA: TGTGCCATCAGTGAGAGTCTCGGGACAGGGACTACAGATACGCAGTATTTT; CDR3 protein: CAISESLGTGTTDTQYF
J gene: TRBJ2-7; V gene: TRBV16; D gene: NA; clone size: NA; CDR3 DNA: TGTGCCAGCAGCCAACTTGGCCCTCCCCACGAGCAGTACTTC; CDR3 protein: CASSQLGPPHEQYF
J gene: TRBJ2-7; V gene: TRBV7-9; D gene: NA; clone size: NA; CDR3 DNA: TGTGCCAGCAGCCAAACAGGGACGGCGGACGAGCAGTACTTC; CDR3 protein: CASSQTGTADEQYF
J gene: TRBJ2-3; V gene: TRBV9; D gene: TRBD2; clone size: NA; CDR3 DNA: TGTGCCAGCACCATCGGGAGGGTGGTAACAGATACGCAGTATTTT; CDR3 protein: CASTIGRVVTDTQYF
J gene: TRBJ2-2; V gene: TRBV5-1; D gene: NA; clone size: NA; CDR3 DNA: TGCGCCAGCAGCCCCCGGGTCGGCACCGGGGAGCTGTTTTTT; CDR3 protein: CASSPRVGTGELFF
J gene: TRBJ2-6; V gene: TRBV7-3; D gene: NA; clone size: NA; CDR3 DNA: TGTGCCAGCAGCCCCCTCTCACGCGGCTCCCTTGGCTCTGGGGCCAACGTCCTGACTTTC; CDR3 protein: CASSPLSRGSLGSGANVLTF
J gene: TRBJ1-2; V gene: TRBV6-9; D gene: TRBD1; clone size: NA; CDR3 DNA: TGTGCCAGCAGTTATCGGGACAGGGGATACTATGGCTACACCTTC; CDR3 protein: CASSYRDRGYYGYTF